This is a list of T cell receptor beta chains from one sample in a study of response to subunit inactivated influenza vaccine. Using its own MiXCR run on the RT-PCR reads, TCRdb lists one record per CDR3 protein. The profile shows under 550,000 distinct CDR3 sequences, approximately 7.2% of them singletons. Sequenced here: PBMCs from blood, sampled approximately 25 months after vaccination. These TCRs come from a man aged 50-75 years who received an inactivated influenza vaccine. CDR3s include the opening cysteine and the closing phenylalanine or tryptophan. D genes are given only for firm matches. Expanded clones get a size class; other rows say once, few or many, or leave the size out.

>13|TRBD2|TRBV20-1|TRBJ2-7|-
CSAGTSGSYGQYF
TGCAGTGCTGGGACTAGCGGGAGTTACGGGCAGTACTTC
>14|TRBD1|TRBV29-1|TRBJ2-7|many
CSVRTGGSLYEQYF
TGCAGCGTCCGGACAGGGGGATCTCTCTACGAGCAGTACTTC
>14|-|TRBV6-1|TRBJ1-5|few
CASQNRVGDQPQHF
TGTGCCAGCCAAAACAGGGTCGGGGATCAGCCCCAGCATTTT
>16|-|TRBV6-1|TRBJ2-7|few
CASKVNDGNYHYEQYF
TGTGCCAGCAAAGTTAACGACGGAAACTATCACTACGAGCAGTACTTC
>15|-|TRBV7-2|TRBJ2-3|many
CASSLVGSGTDTQYF
TGTGCCAGCAGCTTAGTTGGGTCGGGCACAGATACGCAGTATTTT
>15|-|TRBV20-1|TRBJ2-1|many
CSAREGRIQYNEQFF
TGCAGTGCTAGAGAAGGGCGGATACAATACAATGAGCAGTTCTTC
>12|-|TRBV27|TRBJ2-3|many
CASSRNTDTQYF
TGTGCCAGCAGTCGGAATACAGATACGCAGTATTTT
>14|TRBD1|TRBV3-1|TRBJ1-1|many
CASSHRDRPRRAFF
TGTGCCAGCAGCCACAGGGACAGGCCGAGGAGAGCTTTCTTT
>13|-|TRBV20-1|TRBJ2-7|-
CSARDLNSYEQYF
TGCAGTGCTAGAGATCTGAACTCCTACGAGCAGTACTTC
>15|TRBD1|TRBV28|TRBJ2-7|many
CASRTMGTATYEQYF
TGTGCCAGCAGGACTATGGGGACAGCAACCTACGAGCAGTACTTC
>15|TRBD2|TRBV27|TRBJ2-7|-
CASSLGASGLYEQYF
TGTGCCAGCAGTTTAGGGGCTAGCGGGCTCTACGAGCAGTACTTC
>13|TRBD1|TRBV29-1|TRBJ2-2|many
CSTRQGGEGELFF
TGCAGCACCAGACAGGGTGGGGAGGGGGAGCTGTTTTTT
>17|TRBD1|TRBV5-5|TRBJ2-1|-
CASSPGSGTATWGEQFF
TGTGCCAGCAGCCCTGGTTCCGGGACAGCTACCTGGGGTGAGCAGTTCTTC
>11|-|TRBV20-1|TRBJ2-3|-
CSAPQIDTQYF
TGCAGTGCTCCACAAATAGATACGCAGTATTTT
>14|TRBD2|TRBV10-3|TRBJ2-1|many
CAISGGGRINEQFF
TGTGCCATCTCGGGCGGGGGTAGGATCAATGAGCAGTTCTTC
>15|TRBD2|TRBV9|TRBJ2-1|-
CASSDTSGDYNEQFF
TGTGCCAGCAGCGATACTAGCGGGGACTACAATGAGCAGTTCTTC
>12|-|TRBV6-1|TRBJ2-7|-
CASKPGLYEQYF
TGTGCCAGCAAACCCGGCCTCTACGAGCAGTACTTC
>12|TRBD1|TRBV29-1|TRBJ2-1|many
CSVPNRGNEQFF
TGCAGCGTTCCAAACAGGGGGAATGAGCAGTTCTTC
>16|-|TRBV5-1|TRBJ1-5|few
CASSLDGETSNQPQHF
TGCGCCAGCAGCTTGGACGGAGAGACTAGCAATCAGCCCCAGCATTTT
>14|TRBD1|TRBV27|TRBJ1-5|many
CASSLHRGGQPQHF
TGTGCCAGCAGTTTACACAGGGGAGGTCAGCCCCAGCATTTT
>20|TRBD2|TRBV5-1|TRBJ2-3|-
CASSFSGLAGGPIGTDTQYF
TGCGCCAGCAGCTTTTCCGGACTAGCGGGAGGGCCGATTGGCACAGATACGCAGTATTTT
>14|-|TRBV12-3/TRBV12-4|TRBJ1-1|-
CASRRDRSNTEAFF
TGTGCCAGCAGGCGAGACAGGTCGAACACTGAAGCTTTCTTT
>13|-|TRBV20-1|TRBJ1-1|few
CSASGHMNTEAFF
TGCAGTGCTAGTGGTCATATGAACACTGAAGCTTTCTTT
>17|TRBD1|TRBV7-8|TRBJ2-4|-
CASSRQGAYVAKNIQYF
TGTGCCAGCAGTCGTCAGGGGGCATACGTGGCCAAAAACATTCAGTACTTC
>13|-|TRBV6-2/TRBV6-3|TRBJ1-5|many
CASSYVSTQPQHF
TGTGCCAGCAGTTACGTTTCCACTCAGCCCCAGCATTTT
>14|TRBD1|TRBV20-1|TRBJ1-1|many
CSATGQKQNTEAFF
TGCAGTGCCACGGGACAGAAGCAGAACACTGAAGCTTTCTTT
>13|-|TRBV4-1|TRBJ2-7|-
CASSQEGLYEQYF
TGCGCCAGCAGCCAAGAGGGTTTGTACGAGCAGTACTTC
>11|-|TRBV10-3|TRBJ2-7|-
CAIQSSSEQYF
TGTGCCATCCAGTCCAGTAGCGAGCAGTACTTC
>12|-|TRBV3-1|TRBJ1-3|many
CASSQLRGIVYF
TGTGCCAGCAGCCAGCTAAGGGGTATCGTATATTTT
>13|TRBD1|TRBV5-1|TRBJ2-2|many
CASSFRDRGELFF
TGCGCCAGCAGCTTCCGGGACAGGGGGGAGCTGTTTTTT
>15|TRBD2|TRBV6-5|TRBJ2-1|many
CASSYISSGSNEQFF
TGTGCCAGCAGTTACATCTCTAGCGGGAGCAATGAGCAGTTCTTC
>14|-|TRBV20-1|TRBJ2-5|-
CSADEGGRIGSQYF
TGCAGTGCTGACGAGGGGGGCCGCATCGGGTCCCAGTACTTC
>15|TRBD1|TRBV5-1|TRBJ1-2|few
CASSLRGTGTLGYTF
TGCGCCAGCAGCTTGCGTGGGACAGGGACGCTCGGCTACACCTTC
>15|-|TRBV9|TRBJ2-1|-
CASSPDTGAHNEQFF
TGTGCCAGCAGCCCGGACACCGGGGCGCACAATGAGCAGTTCTTC
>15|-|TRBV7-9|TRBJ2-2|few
CASRYGQPNTGELFF
TGTGCCAGCAGATACGGACAACCGAACACCGGGGAGCTGTTTTTT
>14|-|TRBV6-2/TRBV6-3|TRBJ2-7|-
CASGWTGETYEQYF
TGTGCCAGCGGCTGGACGGGGGAAACCTACGAGCAGTACTTC
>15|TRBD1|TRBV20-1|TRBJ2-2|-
CSARDFGQGAGELFF
TGCAGTGCTAGAGACTTCGGACAGGGGGCCGGGGAGCTGTTTTTT
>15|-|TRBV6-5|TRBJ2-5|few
CASSYSRQAVETQYF
TGTGCCAGCAGTTACAGCAGGCAGGCAGTAGAGACCCAGTACTTC
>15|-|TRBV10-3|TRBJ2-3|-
CAISDSRQSTDTQYF
TGTGCCATCAGTGATTCTCGACAGAGCACAGATACGCAGTATTTT
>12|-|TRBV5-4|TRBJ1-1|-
CASSLANREAFF
TGTGCCAGCAGCTTGGCGAACAGAGAAGCTTTCTTT
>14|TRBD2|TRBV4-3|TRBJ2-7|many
CASSQSPGGYEQYF
TGCGCCAGCAGCCAAAGTCCGGGGGGGTACGAGCAGTACTTC
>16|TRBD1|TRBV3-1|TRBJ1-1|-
CASSPIGTGGNTEAFF
TGTGCCAGCAGCCCGATCGGGACAGGGGGCAACACTGAAGCTTTCTTT
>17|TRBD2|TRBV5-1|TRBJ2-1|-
CASSFGSSGGAYNEQFF
TGCGCCAGCAGCTTCGGTAGTAGCGGGGGGGCCTACAATGAGCAGTTCTTC
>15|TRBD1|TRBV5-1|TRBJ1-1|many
CASSTRTGLNTEAFF
TGCGCCAGCAGCACTCGGACAGGGCTGAACACTGAAGCTTTCTTT
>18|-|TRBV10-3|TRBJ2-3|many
CAISESSRYRAVKDTQYF
TGTGCCATCAGTGAAAGTTCCAGGTACAGGGCGGTGAAGGATACGCAGTATTTT
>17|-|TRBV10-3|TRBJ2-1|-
CAIRGPGRGRSYNEQFF
TGTGCCATCAGGGGGCCGGGCAGGGGAAGGTCCTACAATGAGCAGTTCTTC
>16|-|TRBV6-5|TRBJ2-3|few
CASSYSMGLSRDTQYF
TGTGCCAGCAGTTACTCGATGGGACTCTCAAGGGATACGCAGTATTTT
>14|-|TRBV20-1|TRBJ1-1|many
CSARESAANTEAFF
TGCAGTGCTAGAGAATCAGCCGCGAACACTGAAGCTTTCTTT
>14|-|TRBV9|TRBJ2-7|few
CASSVTTSSYEQYF
TGTGCCAGCAGCGTAACGACGAGCTCCTACGAGCAGTACTTC
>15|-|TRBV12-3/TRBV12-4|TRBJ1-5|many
CASSLDSTSHQPQHF
TGTGCCAGCAGTTTAGACTCCACCTCCCATCAGCCCCAGCATTTT
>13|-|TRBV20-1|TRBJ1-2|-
CSASSGSNYGYTF
TGCAGTGCTAGTTCAGGGAGCAACTATGGCTACACCTTC
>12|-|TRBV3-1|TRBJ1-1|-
CASSQATTEAFF
TGTGCCAGCAGCCAAGCCACCACTGAAGCTTTCTTT
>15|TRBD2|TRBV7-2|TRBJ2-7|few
CASSPSSGRLYEQYF
TGTGCCAGCAGCCCATCTAGCGGGAGACTGTACGAGCAGTACTTC
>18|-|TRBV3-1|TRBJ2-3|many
CASSPNLGRSGDTDTQYF
TGTGCCAGCAGCCCCAATCTAGGGCGGTCTGGCGACACAGATACGCAGTATTTT
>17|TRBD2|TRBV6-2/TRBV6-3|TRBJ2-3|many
CASSYPSNSGETDTQYF
TGTGCCAGCAGTTACCCCAGCAATAGCGGGGAAACAGATACGCAGTATTTT
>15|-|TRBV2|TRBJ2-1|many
CASSGWNELGDEQFF
TGTGCCAGCAGTGGATGGAACGAGTTAGGGGATGAGCAGTTCTTC
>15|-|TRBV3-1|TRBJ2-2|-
CASSPPSWGSWELFF
TGTGCCAGCAGCCCCCCCAGCTGGGGTTCCTGGGAGCTGTTTTTT
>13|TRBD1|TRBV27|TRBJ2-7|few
CATSPDRGYEQYF
TGTGCCACCTCACCCGACAGGGGATACGAGCAGTACTTC
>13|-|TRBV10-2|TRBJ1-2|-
CASHHQGSEGYTF
TGCGCCAGCCACCACCAGGGGAGTGAGGGCTACACCTTC
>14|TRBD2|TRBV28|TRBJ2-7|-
CASSYRGGLYEQYF
TGTGCCAGCAGTTATCGGGGGGGCCTCTACGAGCAGTACTTC